What follows are 28 T cell receptor beta chains derived from one specimen sequenced in a study of vaccination and CD4 T cells after COVID-19. Sample treatment: roughly 10-day PBMC culture with coronavirus spike peptide pools or control peptides (ViraFEST assay). The antigens for these receptors are not known. Sequenced with the Oncomine TCR Beta short-read assay was DNA taken from cultured CD4+ T cells. TCRdb passed the PCR reads through MiXCR, listing each CDR3 protein once. The sample holds just over 15,000 distinct CDR3 sequences, approximately 71% seen once. The sequencing sample was made of CD4+ T cells from blood, cultured in vitro. These receptors all come from a human donor who had recovered from COVID-19.

The chain employs TRBV5-1 and TRBJ1-6; tentative D call: TRBD1 (5 bases). The CDR3 is made up of 14 amino acids. V was shortened by 4 bases and J by 10 bases, with 15 bases between the two germline ends. Germline CDR1 SGHRS, CDR2 YFSETQ. The CDR3 protein is CASSTGREGSPLHF. CDR3 coding DNA: TGCGCCAGCAGCACCGGCAGGGAAGGCTCACCCCTCCACTTT.

This chain connects TRBV20-1 to TRBJ1-1, with 9 nucleotides matching TRBD1. This CDR3 spans 15 amino acids. Germline lookup yields CDR1 DFQATT and CDR2 SNEGSKA (reference sequence). J lost 1 base, V lost 2 bases, and 5 bases had no gene match. The CDR3 protein is CSARPHRGRNTEAFF. The CDR3 DNA is TGCAGTGCTAGACCCCACAGGGGGCGGAACACTGAAGCTTTCTTT.

The rearrangement joins TRBV24-1 to TRBJ1-5, with a weak D call TRBD1 (5 bases). Germline loops: CDR1 KGHDR, CDR2 SFDVKD. The V and J ends lost 4 bases and 7 bases respectively, with 10 bases between them. This CDR3 region has 13 residues. Here the CDR3 DNA reads TGTGCCACCAGTGAGCGGGGCCGGCAGCCCCAGCATTTT. Amino acid sequence: CATSERGRQPQHF.

This sequence joins TRBV6-1 and TRBJ2-3, with D possibly TRBD1 on 5 matching bases. This CDR3 region has 14 residues. V was clipped by 10 bases and J by 4 bases, with 18 bases between them. The germline CDR1 and CDR2 sequences are MNHNS and SASEGT. The CDR3 loop is CATALQEYADTQYF. The CDR3 bases are TGTGCCACCGCTTTACAGGAATATGCAGATACGCAGTATTTT.

The chain uses TRBV7-2 and TRBJ1-5, with D unresolved. Germline loops: CDR1 SGHTA, CDR2 FQGNSA. V was shortened by 1 base and J by 4 bases, with 11 bases between the two germline ends. The CDR3 contains 15 residues. The CDR3 coding sequence is TGTGCCAGCAGCTTAGTGAGTGGGCCGAATCAGCCCCAGCATTTT. This gives the protein CASSLVSGPNQPQHF.

The genes are TRBV6-4 and TRBJ1-1; D is undetermined. CDR1 is MRHNA and CDR2 is SNTAGT in the germline V gene. Trimming took 2 bases from V and 7 from J, leaving 11 bases between them. The CDR3 runs to 13 residues. The CDR3 bases are TGTGCCAGCAGTGACCTGGTCGGCAGTGAAGCTTTCTTT. Translated: CASSDLVGSEAFF.

The V gene is TRBV20-1, the J gene TRBJ2-7, with 14 bases lining up with TRBD2. Germline lookup yields CDR1 DFQATT and CDR2 SNEGSKA (reference sequence). The CDR3 contains 16 residues. V shed 3 bases and J 3 bases; nucleotides not matched to a gene: 7. The CDR3: CSASGTSGREGYEQYF. CDR3 bases: TGCAGTGCTAGTGGGACTAGCGGGAGAGAAGGCTACGAGCAGTACTTC.

CDR3 nucleotides: TGCAGTGCTAGACCTAGACAGGGCCGGCAGCCCCAGCATTTT. Translated: CSARPRQGRQPQHF. The chain joins TRBV20-1 to TRBJ1-5, with TRBD1 matching over 7 bases. Germline assignment: CDR1 DFQATT and CDR2 SNEGSKA (reference sequence). The trim removed 2 bases at V and 7 bases at J, leaving 8 bases unmatched. The CDR3 loop spans 14 amino acids.

The chain recombines TRBV6-5 with TRBJ2-5; the match to TRBD1 covers 10 bases. The germline CDR1 and CDR2 sequences are MNHEY and SVGAGI. V shed 4 bases and J 5 bases; nucleotides not matched to a gene: 16. The CDR3 has 18 amino acids. CDR3 sequence: CASSLLFSGTGARETQYF. CDR3 DNA sequence: TGTGCCAGCAGTTTACTCTTTTCCGGGACAGGGGCTCGGGAGACCCAGTACTTC.

This chain links TRBV6-1 with TRBJ1-4; D perhaps matches TRBD1 (6 bases). CDR3 length equals 12 residues. From germline, CDR1 is MNHNS and CDR2 SASEGT. Trimming pared 6 bases from V and 13 bases from J, leaving 15 bases between. The CDR3 bases are TGTGCCAGCAGGGGCAGTCAGGGGTTACTGTTTTTT. Residues: CASRGSQGLLFF.

V gene TRBV4-3 combines with J gene TRBJ2-7; 12 positions match TRBD2. J was trimmed by 6 bases and V by 3 bases; bases with no gene match: 6. The CDR3 loop spans 15 amino acids. Germline CDR1 reads LGHNA; CDR2 reads YSLEER. The CDR3 coding sequence is TGCGCCAGCAGCCAGGTACTAGCGGGAGGAACCGAGCAGTACTTC. It encodes CASSQVLAGGTEQYF.

The DNA for the CDR3 is TGTGCCAGCAGTCCTCCCAACACAGGGTTGGCGAACACTGAAGCTTTCTTT. Its translation is CASSPPNTGLANTEAFF. The rearrangement joins TRBV25-1 to TRBJ1-1, with D tentatively TRBD1 (6 bases). Germline CDR1 is MGHDK and CDR2 is SYGVNS. V lost 5 bases to trimming and J lost 1 base, with 20 bases between them. The CDR3 totals 17 residues.

This sequence joins TRBV6-5 and TRBJ1-5; D call uncertain. The CDR3 consists of 14 residues. V dropped 2 bases and J dropped 2 bases, with 7 bases sitting between them. The germline V gene encodes CDR1 MNHEY and CDR2 SVGAGI. The CDR3 bases are TGTGCCAGCAGTTACCGGCAGGGCAATCAGCCCCAGCATTTT. Translation: CASSYRQGNQPQHF.

The chain uses TRBV6-5 and TRBJ1-5; unclear D gene. The CDR3 is 16 residues long. The V gene's germline CDR1 is MNHEY and CDR2 SVGAGI. V dropped 4 bases and J dropped 7 bases, with 20 bases sitting between them. CDR3 region: CASSSSRPARIQPQHF. The CDR3 DNA follows: TGTGCCAGCAGTTCCTCACGACCCGCGCGGATACAGCCCCAGCATTTT.

J is TRBJ1-5 and V is TRBV5-1, with a tentative D call TRBD1 (5 bases). Germline V CDR1 and CDR2: SGHRS, YFSETQ. The CDR3 extends over 15 amino acids. Trimming shortened V by 0 bases and J by 8 bases, and 15 bases separated the two germline ends. The CDR3 bases are TGCGCCAGCAGCTTGGGGGACGGGACCCTGGAGCCCCAGCATTTT. This sequence encodes CASSLGDGTLEPQHF. Combining the CDR3 with reference TRBV5-1 and TRBJ1-5 gives the whole variable domain KAGVTQTPRYLIKTRGQQVTLSCSPISGHRSVSWYQQTPGQGLQFLFEYFSETQRNKGNFPGRFSGRQFSNSRSEMNVSTLELGDSALYLCASSLGDGTLEPQHFGDGTRLSIL.

A remark on this clonotype: Here the CDR3 omits its conserved ending phenylalanine or tryptophan, so a read error is the likely source. This chain joins TRBV6-1 and TRBJ1-5; 9 positions match TRBD1. The CDR3 covers 15 residues. Germline CDR1 reads MNHNS; CDR2 reads SASEGT. V shed 5 bases, J shed 4 bases, and the junction held 6 bases outside the gene matches. CDR3 region: CASSRETGGNQPQHL. CDR3 nucleotides: TGTGCCAGCAGTCGTGAGACAGGGGGGAATCAGCCCCAGCATCTT.

The CDR3 region has the DNA TGCAGTGCTTTCCGATCAACCGGAAACACCGGGGAGCTGTTTTTT. Translating it yields CSAFRSTGNTGELFF. The V and J genes are TRBV20-1 and TRBJ2-2; D unclear. V was trimmed by 5 bases and J by 2 bases, leaving 15 bases between them. The CDR3 sequence is 15 residues long. The germline V gene has CDR1 DFQATT and CDR2 SNEGSKA (reference sequence).

This clonotype was observed a few times. This chain joins TRBV12-3 or TRBV12-4 and TRBJ1-2; D not certain. V gave up 1 base and J gave up 5 bases, with 11 bases separating them. The CDR3 consists of 14 residues. The CDR3 DNA reads as TGTGCCAGCAGTTTAGGGCGGAGGACTTATGGCTACACCTTC. It specifies CASSLGRRTYGYTF.

The chain uses TRBV6-1 and TRBJ1-2; D is uncertain. The CDR3 consists of 12 residues. Per germline, CDR1 MNHNS and CDR2 SASEGT. V was pared by 7 bases and J by 5 bases, with 11 bases between. The CDR3, as DNA: TGTGCCAGCAATGGGTTTGATTATGGCTACACCTTC. Amino acid sequence: CASNGFDYGYTF.

This chain connects TRBV7-2 to TRBJ1-5; tentatively, D is TRBD1 (5 bases). Deletions cut 0 bases from V and 8 bases from J, with 11 bases between. The CDR3 loop spans 14 amino acids. Germline V gene data show CDR1 as SGHTA and CDR2 as FQGNSA. CDR3 nucleotides: TGTGCCAGCAGCTTAGCTACAGGAAGGAAGCCCCAGCATTTT. Translated, it gives CASSLATGRKPQHF.

The chain is built from TRBV20-1 and TRBJ1-5; D is perhaps TRBD1 (6 bases). Trimming stripped 0 bases from V and 5 bases from J, with 17 bases between. Germline values: CDR1 DFQATT, CDR2 SNEGSKA (reference sequence). There are 16 residues in the CDR3. The CDR3 nucleotides are TGCAGTGCTAGAGAAACAACAGGGAAGGTTGATCAGCCCCAGCATTTT. This gives the protein CSARETTGKVDQPQHF.

This chain uses TRBV6-1 with TRBJ2-3, with 10 bases matching TRBD2. Germline values: CDR1 MNHNS, CDR2 SASEGT. CDR3 size: 18 residues. J gave up 2 bases and V 6 bases, and 14 bases lay outside the gene matches. The CDR3 DNA reads TGTGCCAGCAGGGTATGGAGGTTAGCGGGAGGTACCACAGATACGCAGTATTTT. This codes for CASRVWRLAGGTTDTQYF.

The chain uses TRBV27 and TRBJ2-3; 7 nucleotides match TRBD2. CDR3 length: 16 residues. Germline V gene lookup returns CDR1 MNHEY and CDR2 SMNVEV (reference sequence). Trimming took 6 bases from V and 2 from J; bases not matched to a gene: 11. The CDR3 region has the DNA TGTGCCAGCAGAACGAGAGGACTAGTCTACACAGATACGCAGTATTTT. Protein sequence: CASRTRGLVYTDTQYF.

The chain joins TRBV4-2 to TRBJ1-1; 7 bases match TRBD1. In germline, CDR1 is LGHNA, CDR2 YNFKEQ. The CDR3 has 15 residues. For the CDR3, the DNA is TGTGTTTCAAAGCAGGGGGGGGTCGCTAACACTGAAGCTTTCTTT. It translates to CVSKQGGVANTEAFF.

This chain uses TRBV24-1 with TRBJ2-5; 7 bases are shared with TRBD2. From germline, CDR1 is KGHDR and CDR2 SFDVKD. This CDR3 spans 16 amino acids. With V trimmed by 6 bases and J by 1 base, 10 bases remained unmatched. CDR3 region: CATSTRRGGIQETQYF. For the CDR3, the DNA is TGTGCCACCAGTACCCGGCGCGGGGGAATCCAAGAGACCCAGTACTTC.

This clonotype was seen a few times. The chain combines TRBV7-2 with TRBJ1-1; possible D gene TRBD1, 6 bases. The CDR3 has 15 amino acids. The V end was cut by 1 base, the J end by 4 bases, with 13 bases between. The germline CDR1 and CDR2 sequences are SGHTA and FQGNSA. The CDR3 nucleotides are TGTGCCAGCAGCTTAGGGGGGGCTGGGTCCACTGAAGCTTTCTTT. Its protein product is CASSLGGAGSTEAFF.

The chain combines TRBV6-1 with TRBJ1-6, with a possible D match to TRBD1 (5 bases). V lost 8 bases to trimming and J lost 8 bases, with 13 bases between them. This CDR3 contains 13 residues. Germline CDR1 and CDR2: MNHNS and SASEGT. CDR3 DNA: TGTGCCAGCGCAGGGACGGCTGATTCACCCCTCCACTTT. Protein sequence: CASAGTADSPLHF.

Written as DNA, the CDR3 is TGTGCCAGCAGCTTAACCCGACAGGGTAATTCACCCCTCCACTTT. Residues: CASSLTRQGNSPLHF. The chain links TRBV11-2 to TRBJ1-6, with 7 bases that match TRBD1. CDR1 and CDR2 from the germline V gene are SGHAT and FQNNGV. V dropped 2 bases and J dropped 6; count of bases not matched to a gene: 4. The CDR3 consists of 15 residues.